This is a list of T cell receptor beta chains from one sample in a study of OX40 agonist ivuxolimab in advanced cancers. Assay used: immunoSEQ multiplex PCR; TCRdb lists only in-frame clones, some missing. The repertoire has 30,000 to 40,000 clones, around nine tenths of them found once; the top ten carry over 8.5%. Sequencing used CD4+ or CD8+ T cells sorted from blood, obtained in a trial of the OX40 agonist ivuxolimab. The source of these receptors is an adult with an advanced solid tumor such as melanoma, head and neck, liver or kidney cancer. The CDR3 runs from the conserved cysteine through the conserved F or W. D genes are given only for firm matches. Expanded clones get a size class; other rows say once, few or many, or leave the size out.

J	V	size	D	DNA	CDR3
TRBJ2-1	TRBV13	-	-	TGTGCCAGCAGACGTGGGCCAAACAATGAGCAGTTCTTC	CASRRGPNNEQFF
TRBJ2-5	TRBV18	-	-	TGTGCCAGCTCACCACGGGTTTCTCCCCAAGAGACCCAGTACTTC	CASSPRVSPQETQYF
TRBJ1-2	TRBV6-4	-	TRBD1	TGTGCCAGCAGCCCACAGGGGGGCTATGGCTACACCTTC	CASSPQGGYGYTF
TRBJ2-1	TRBV29-1	-	-	TGCAGCGTTGAACGTGGGAGGCCTTCCTACAATGAGCAGTTCTTC	CSVERGRPSYNEQFF
TRBJ2-1	TRBV7-2	once	TRBD2	TGTGCCAGCAGTCCACCACCGGGACTAGCGGGAACTGAGCAGTTCTTC	CASSPPPGLAGTEQFF
TRBJ2-7	TRBV11-1	-	-	TGTGCCAGCAGCTTATCGGACGGAGGTTACGAGCAGTACTTC	CASSLSDGGYEQYF
TRBJ2-3	TRBV27	-	-	TGTGCCAGTCGCCCGGGACAAGTATTCGATACGCAGTATTTT	CASRPGQVFDTQYF
TRBJ2-3	TRBV5-1	once	-	TGCGCCAGCAGCTTAGGAGGGGGTAAGGCAGATACGCAGTATTTT	CASSLGGGKADTQYF
TRBJ2-1	TRBV7-8	-	TRBD2	TGTGCCAGCAGCGGGACCGGGACTAGCGGGAGAAATGAGCAGTTCTTC	CASSGTGTSGRNEQFF
TRBJ2-7	TRBV7-2	-	-	TGTGCCAGCAGCTCCCGAATTGGTAGTGGGACTTCCTACGAGCAGTACTTC	CASSSRIGSGTSYEQYF
TRBJ1-5	TRBV5-1	-	-	TGCGCCAGCAGCCCCGCGACAGGAAACGATCAGCCCCAGCATTTT	CASSPATGNDQPQHF
TRBJ2-7	TRBV9	-	-	TGTGCCAGCAGCCTTCCAACCAGGTCCTCCTACGAGCAGTACTTC	CASSLPTRSSYEQYF
TRBJ2-4	TRBV19	-	-	TGTGCCAGTAGAAACACCGAACTGGGCTTC	CASRNTELGF
TRBJ2-5	TRBV9	-	TRBD2	TGTGCCAGCAGCGTCGGGACTAGCGGGAGAAACCAAGAGACCCAGTACTTC	CASSVGTSGRNQETQYF
TRBJ1-5	TRBV9	once	-	TGTGCCAGCAGCGGCGACGGGATCTATCAGCCCCAGCATTTT	CASSGDGIYQPQHF
TRBJ1-2	TRBV16	-	-	TGTGCCAGCAGCCAATCAGCCAAGATTTATGGCTACACCTTC	CASSQSAKIYGYTF
TRBJ1-5	TRBV4-1	-	-	TGCGCCAGCAGCCAAGATGAGGGGTGGGGCCAGCCCCAGCATTTT	CASSQDEGWGQPQHF